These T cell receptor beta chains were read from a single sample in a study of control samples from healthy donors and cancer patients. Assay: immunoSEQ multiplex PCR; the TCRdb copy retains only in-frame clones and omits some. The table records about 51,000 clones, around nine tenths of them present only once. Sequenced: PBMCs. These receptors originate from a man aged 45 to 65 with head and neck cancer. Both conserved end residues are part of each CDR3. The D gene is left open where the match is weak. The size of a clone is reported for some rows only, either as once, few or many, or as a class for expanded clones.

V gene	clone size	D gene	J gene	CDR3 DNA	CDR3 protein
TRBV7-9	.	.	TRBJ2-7	TGTGCCAGCAGCCTTGGATGGGACACTGAATCCCCCGAGCAGTACTTC	CASSLGWDTESPEQYF
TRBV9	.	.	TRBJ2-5	TGTGCCAGCAGCGTAGCGGCAAGCAATTTACAGACCCAGTACTTC	CASSVAASNLQTQYF
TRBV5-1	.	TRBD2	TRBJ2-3	TGCGCCAGCAGCTTCGGGGGGGCCGCAGATACGCAGTATTTT	CASSFGGAADTQYF
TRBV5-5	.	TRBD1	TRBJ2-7	TGTGCCAGCAGCATCTCTTACGGGACAGGGGGAGCGGGAGGCCTCTACGAGCAGTACTTC	CASSISYGTGGAGGLYEQYF
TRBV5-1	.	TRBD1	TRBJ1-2	TGCGCCAGCAGCTTGGGGTACAGGGGTGATCATGGCTACACCTTC	CASSLGYRGDHGYTF
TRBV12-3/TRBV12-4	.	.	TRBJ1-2	TGTGCCAGCAGTAGGACAGTGGATGGCTACACCTTC	CASSRTVDGYTF
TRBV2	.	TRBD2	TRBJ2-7	TGTGCCAGCGGGGTAGCGGGGGATCCTTACTACGAGCAGTACTTC	CASGVAGDPYYEQYF
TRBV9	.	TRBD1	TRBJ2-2	TGTGCCAGCAGCAGGGGACAGGGCAACACCGGGGAGCTGTTTTTT	CASSRGQGNTGELFF
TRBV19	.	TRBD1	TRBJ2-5	TGTGCCAGTAGTATATCTCGGACAGGGGGCCAGGAGACCCAGTACTTC	CASSISRTGGQETQYF
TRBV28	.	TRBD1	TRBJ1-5	TGTGCCAGCAGTTCCGACAGGGGATATCAGCCCCAGCATTTT	CASSSDRGYQPQHF
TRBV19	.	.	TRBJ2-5	TGTGCCAGTATCGAAAGGGCAGGGAATACAGAGACCCAGTACTTC	CASIERAGNTETQYF
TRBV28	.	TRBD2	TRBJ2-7	TGTGCCAGCAGTTCAGGACTAGCGGGTGCCTACGAGCAGTACTTC	CASSSGLAGAYEQYF
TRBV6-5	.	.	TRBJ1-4	TGTGCCAGCAGAAGGAGAAGCAATGAAAAACTGTTTTTT	CASRRRSNEKLFF
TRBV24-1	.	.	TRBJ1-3	TGTGCCACCAGTGAGGCGGGGAGGAAGGGGAACACCATATATTTT	CATSEAGRKGNTIYF
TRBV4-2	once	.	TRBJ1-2	TGTGCCAGCAGCCCCAAGATGGGCAGGGGTAACTATGGCTACACCTTC	CASSPKMGRGNYGYTF
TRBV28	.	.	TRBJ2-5	TGTGCCAGCAGTTTAATCGGGACGTTAGCCATGGCCCAGTACTTC	CASSLIGTLAMAQYF
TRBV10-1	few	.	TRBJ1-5	TGCGCCAGCAGTGACCCGAATCAGCCCCAGCATTTT	CASSDPNQPQHF
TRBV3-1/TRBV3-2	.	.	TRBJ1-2	TGTGCCAGCAGCCAAGATCGTGGAACCCGGGGCTACACCTTC	CASSQDRGTRGYTF
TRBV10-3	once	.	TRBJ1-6	TGTGCCATCAGTGAGTCGATTGGACAGCTTTATTCACCCCTCCACTTT	CAISESIGQLYSPLHF
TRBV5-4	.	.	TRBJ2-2	TGTGCCAGCAGCAAAACCCGGGGCACCGGGGAGCTGTTTTTT	CASSKTRGTGELFF
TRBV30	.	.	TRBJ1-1	TGTGCCTGGAGTGTATTGCGCGTCCGTGGTGAAGCTTTCTTT	CAWSVLRVRGEAFF
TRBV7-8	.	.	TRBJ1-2	TGTGCCAGCAGCTCGACCTCAGGCGCAGGATATGGCTACACCTTC	CASSSTSGAGYGYTF
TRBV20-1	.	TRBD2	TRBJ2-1	TGCAGTGCTAGTTACGTAGCGGGGGGGGGCAATGAGCAGTTCTTC	CSASYVAGGGNEQFF
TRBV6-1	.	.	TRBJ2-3	TGTGCCAGCAGTGAAGAAGTGGCGGCCGCAGATACGCAGTATTTT	CASSEEVAAADTQYF
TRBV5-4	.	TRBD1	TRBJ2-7	TGTGCCAGCAGCAAGGACAGGGCCTCCTACGAGCAGTACTTC	CASSKDRASYEQYF
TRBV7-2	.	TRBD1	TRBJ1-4	TGTGCCAGCAGCATGGGACAGAATGAAAAACTGTTTTTT	CASSMGQNEKLFF
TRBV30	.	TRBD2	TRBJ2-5	TGTGCCTGGACCCCGGGAGGCGAGACCCAGTACTTC	CAWTPGGETQYF
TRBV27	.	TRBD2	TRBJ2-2	TGTGCCAGCAGTCCATACGGACGGATCCTGGGACTAGCGGGCCGTATTACCGGGGAGCTGTTTTTT	CASSPYGRILGLAGRITGELFF
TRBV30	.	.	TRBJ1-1	TGTGCCTGGAAGGGACGGCGGAACACTGAAGCTTTCTTT	CAWKGRRNTEAFF
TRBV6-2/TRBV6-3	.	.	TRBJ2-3	TGTGCCAGCAGTTATGCTCAGCGAGTAAAGGGGACAGATACGCAGTATTTT	CASSYAQRVKGTDTQYF
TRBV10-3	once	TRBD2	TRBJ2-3	TGTGCCATCAGCCCGAGGACTAGCGGAGTGGTCACAGATACGCAGTATTTT	CAISPRTSGVVTDTQYF
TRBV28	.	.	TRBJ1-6	TGTGCCAGCAGCTCGTGGGGTGACAGATTTAATTCACCCCTCCACTTT	CASSSWGDRFNSPLHF
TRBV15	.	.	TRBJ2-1	TGTGCCACCAGCAGGGGGACTCGAGATGAGCAGTTCTTC	CATSRGTRDEQFF
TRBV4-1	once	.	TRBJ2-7	TGCGCCAGCAGCCAAGTCTTGCTTTCCTACGAGCAGTACTTC	CASSQVLLSYEQYF
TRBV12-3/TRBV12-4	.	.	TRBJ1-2	TGTGCCAGCAGTTTTTCAGGGGTGGCCTTC	CASSFSGVAF
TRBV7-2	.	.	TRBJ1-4	TGTGCCAGCAGCTTCGGGGTCCAAATGGGCAAACTGTTTTTT	CASSFGVQMGKLFF
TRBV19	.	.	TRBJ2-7	TGTGCCAGTAGTACCGACAGAGCCGACGAGCAGTACTTC	CASSTDRADEQYF
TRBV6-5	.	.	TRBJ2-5	TGTGCCAGCAGTTACGGGGCAGGCCAACAAGAGACCCAGTACTTC	CASSYGAGQQETQYF
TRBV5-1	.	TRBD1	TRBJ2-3	TGCGCCAGCAGCTCCGGGACAGAGGGACGAAGCACAGATACGCAGTATTTT	CASSSGTEGRSTDTQYF
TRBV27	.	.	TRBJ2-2	TGTGCCACCACCCCAGGGGTTCCGTCTTTCGGGGAGCTGTTTTTT	CATTPGVPSFGELFF
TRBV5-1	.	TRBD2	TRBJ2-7	TGCGCCAGCAGCCTGGGACTAGCGGGAGATGGGCAGTACTTC	CASSLGLAGDGQYF
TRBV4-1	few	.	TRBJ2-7	TGCGCCAGCAGCCGAGGGGGGATCTACGAGCAGTACTTC	CASSRGGIYEQYF
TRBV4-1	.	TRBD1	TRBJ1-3	TGCGCCAGCAGCCTACCGGGACAGGGCCTTGGAAACACCATATATTTT	CASSLPGQGLGNTIYF
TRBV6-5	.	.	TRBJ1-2	TGTGCCAGCAGTTACGGGCGGAGTCGTGGCTACACCTTC	CASSYGRSRGYTF
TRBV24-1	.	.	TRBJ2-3	TGTGCCACCAGTGATGGGGGGGGCGAAGATACGCAGTATTTT	CATSDGGGEDTQYF